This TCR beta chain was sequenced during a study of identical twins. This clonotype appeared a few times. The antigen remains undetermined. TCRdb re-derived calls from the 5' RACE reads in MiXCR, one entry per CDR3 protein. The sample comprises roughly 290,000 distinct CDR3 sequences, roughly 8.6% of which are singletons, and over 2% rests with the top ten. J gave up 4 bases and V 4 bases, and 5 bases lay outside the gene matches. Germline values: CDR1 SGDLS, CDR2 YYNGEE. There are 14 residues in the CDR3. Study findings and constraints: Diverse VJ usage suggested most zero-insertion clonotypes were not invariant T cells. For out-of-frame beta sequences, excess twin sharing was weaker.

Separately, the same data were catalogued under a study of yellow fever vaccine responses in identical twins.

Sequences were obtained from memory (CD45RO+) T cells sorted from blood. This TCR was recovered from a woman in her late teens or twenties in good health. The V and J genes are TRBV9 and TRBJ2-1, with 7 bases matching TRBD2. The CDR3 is CASSILAEYNEQFF. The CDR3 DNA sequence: TGTGCCAGCAGCATCCTAGCGGAGTACAATGAGCAGTTCTTC.